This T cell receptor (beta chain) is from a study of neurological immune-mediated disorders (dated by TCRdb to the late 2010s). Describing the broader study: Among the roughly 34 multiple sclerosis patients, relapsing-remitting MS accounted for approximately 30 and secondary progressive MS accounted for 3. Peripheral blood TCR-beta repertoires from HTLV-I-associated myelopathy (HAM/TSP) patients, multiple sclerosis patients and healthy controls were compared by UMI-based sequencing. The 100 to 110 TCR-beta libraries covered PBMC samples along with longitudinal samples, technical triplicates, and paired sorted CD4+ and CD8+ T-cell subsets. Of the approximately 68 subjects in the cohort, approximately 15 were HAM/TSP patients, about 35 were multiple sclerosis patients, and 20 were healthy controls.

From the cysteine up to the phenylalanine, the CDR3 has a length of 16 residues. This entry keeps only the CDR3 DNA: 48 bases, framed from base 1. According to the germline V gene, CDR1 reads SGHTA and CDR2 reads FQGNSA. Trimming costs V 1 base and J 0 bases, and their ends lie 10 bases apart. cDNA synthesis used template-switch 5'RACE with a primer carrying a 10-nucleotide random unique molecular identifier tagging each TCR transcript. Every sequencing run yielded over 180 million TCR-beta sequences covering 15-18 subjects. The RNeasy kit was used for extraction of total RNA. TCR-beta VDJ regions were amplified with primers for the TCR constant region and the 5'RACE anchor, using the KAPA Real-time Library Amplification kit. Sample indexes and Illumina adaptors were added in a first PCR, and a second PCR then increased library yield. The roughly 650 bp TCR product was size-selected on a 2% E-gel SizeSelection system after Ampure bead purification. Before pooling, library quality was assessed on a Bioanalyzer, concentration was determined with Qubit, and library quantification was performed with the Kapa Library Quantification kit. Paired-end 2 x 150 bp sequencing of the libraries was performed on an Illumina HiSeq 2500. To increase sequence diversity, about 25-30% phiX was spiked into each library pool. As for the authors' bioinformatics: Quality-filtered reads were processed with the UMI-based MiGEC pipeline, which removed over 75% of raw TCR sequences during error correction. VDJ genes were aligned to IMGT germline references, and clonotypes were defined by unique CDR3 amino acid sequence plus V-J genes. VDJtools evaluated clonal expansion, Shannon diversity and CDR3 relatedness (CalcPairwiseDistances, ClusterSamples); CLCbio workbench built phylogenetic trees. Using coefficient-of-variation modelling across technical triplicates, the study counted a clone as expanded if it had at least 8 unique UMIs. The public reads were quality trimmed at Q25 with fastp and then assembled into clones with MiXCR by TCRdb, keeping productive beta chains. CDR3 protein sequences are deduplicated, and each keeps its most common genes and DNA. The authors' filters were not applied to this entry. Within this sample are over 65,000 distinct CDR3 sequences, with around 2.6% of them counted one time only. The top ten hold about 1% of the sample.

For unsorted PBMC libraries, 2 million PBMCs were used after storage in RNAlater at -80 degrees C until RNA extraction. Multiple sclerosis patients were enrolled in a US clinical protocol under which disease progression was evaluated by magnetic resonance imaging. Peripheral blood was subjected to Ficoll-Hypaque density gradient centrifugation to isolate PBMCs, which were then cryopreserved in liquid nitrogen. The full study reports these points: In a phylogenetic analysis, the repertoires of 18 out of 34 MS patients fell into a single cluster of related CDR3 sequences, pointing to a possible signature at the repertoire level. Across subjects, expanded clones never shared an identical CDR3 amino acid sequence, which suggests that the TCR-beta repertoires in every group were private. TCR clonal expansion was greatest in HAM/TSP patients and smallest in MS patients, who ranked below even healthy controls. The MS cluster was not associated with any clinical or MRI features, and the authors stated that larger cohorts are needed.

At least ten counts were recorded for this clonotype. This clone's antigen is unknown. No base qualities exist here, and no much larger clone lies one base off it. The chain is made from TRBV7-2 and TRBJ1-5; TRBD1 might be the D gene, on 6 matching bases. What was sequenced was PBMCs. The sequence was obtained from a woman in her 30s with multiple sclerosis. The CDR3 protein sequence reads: CASSLDGGLSNQPQHF. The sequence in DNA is TGTGCCAGCAGCTTAGACGGGGGCCTTAGCAATCAGCCCCAGCATTTT.